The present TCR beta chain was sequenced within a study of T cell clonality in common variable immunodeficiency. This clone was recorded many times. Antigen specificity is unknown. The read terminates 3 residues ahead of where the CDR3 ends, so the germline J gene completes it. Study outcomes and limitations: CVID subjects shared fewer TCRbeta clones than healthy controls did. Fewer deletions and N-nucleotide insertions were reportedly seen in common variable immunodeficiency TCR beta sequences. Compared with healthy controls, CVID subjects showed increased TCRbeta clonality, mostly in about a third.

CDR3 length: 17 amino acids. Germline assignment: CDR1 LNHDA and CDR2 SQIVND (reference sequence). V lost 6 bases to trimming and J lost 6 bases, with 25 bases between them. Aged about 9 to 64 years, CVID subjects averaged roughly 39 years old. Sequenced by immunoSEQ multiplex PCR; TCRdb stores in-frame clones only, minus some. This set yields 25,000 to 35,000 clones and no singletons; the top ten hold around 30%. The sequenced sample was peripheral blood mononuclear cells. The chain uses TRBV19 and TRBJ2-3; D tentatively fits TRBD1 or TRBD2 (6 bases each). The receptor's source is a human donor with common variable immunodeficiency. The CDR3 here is CASRGGGSTNVRDTQYF. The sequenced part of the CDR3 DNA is TGTGCCAGTAGAGGAGGGGGATCGACAAACGTTAGGGATACG.